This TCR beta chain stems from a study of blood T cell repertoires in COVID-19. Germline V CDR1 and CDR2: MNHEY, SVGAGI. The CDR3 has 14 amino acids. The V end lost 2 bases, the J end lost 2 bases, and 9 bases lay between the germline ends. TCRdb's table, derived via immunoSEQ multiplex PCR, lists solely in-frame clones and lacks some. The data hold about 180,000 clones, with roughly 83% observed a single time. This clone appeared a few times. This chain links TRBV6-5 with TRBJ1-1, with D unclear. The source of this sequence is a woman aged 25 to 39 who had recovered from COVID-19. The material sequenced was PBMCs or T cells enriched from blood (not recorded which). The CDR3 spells CASSYRGTNTEAFF. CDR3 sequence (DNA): TGTGCCAGCAGTTACCGTGGCACCAACACTGAAGCTTTCTTT.